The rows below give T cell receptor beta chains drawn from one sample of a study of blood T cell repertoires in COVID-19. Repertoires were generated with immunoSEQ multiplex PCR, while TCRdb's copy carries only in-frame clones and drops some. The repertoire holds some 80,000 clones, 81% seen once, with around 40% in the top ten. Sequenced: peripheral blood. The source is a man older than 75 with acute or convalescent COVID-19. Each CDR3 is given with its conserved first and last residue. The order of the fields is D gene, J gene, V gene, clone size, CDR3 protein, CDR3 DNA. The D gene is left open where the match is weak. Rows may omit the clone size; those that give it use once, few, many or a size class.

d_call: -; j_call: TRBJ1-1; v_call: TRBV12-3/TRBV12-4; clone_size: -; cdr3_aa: CASRKHRGTEAFF; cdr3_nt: TGTGCCAGCAGAAAGCATCGGGGCACTGAAGCTTTCTTT
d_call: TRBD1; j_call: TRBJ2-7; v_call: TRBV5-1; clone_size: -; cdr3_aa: CASSKPTGQSYEQYF; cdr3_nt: TGCGCCAGCAGCAAACCGACAGGGCAGTCCTACGAGCAGTACTTC
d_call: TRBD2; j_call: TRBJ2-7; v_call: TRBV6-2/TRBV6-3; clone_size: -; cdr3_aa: CASSRPSGFPYEQYF; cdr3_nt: TGTGCCAGCAGTCGACCTAGCGGTTTCCCCTACGAGCAGTACTTC
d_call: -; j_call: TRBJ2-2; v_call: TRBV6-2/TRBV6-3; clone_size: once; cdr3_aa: CASSYGGSGTGELFF; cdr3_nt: TGTGCCAGCAGTTACGGGGGCTCGGGCACCGGGGAGCTGTTTTTT
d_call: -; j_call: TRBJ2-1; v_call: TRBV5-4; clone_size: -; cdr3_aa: CASSFIGAYNEQFF; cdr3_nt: TGTGCCAGCAGCTTCATAGGGGCGTACAATGAGCAGTTCTTC
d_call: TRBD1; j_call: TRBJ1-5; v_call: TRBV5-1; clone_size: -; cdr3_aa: CASSLGGQGAINQPQHF; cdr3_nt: TGCGCCAGCAGCTTGGGCGGACAGGGGGCGATCAATCAGCCCCAGCATTTT
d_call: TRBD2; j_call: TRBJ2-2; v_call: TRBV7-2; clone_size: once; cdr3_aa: CASSPGLAGTGELFF; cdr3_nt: TGTGCCAGCAGCCCCGGCCTAGCGGGCACCGGGGAGCTGTTTTTT
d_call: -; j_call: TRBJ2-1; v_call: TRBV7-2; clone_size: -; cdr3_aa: CASSLTYDSYNEQFF; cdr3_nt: TGTGCCAGCAGCTTGACATACGACTCCTACAATGAGCAGTTCTTC
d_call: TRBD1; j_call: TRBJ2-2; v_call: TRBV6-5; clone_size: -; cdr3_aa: CASRTTGGIGELFF; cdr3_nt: TGTGCCAGCAGAACGACAGGGGGCATTGGGGAGCTGTTTTTT
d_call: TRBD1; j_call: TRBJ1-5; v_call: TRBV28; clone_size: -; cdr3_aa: CASSPGQGHQPQHF; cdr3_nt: TGTGCCAGCAGTCCGGGACAGGGCCATCAGCCCCAGCATTTT
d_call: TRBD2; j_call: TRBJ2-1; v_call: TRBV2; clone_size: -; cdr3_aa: CASNPGLAGIAYNEQFF; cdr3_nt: TGTGCCAGCAACCCGGGACTAGCGGGGATAGCCTACAATGAGCAGTTCTTC
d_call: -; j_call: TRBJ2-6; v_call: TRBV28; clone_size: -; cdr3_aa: CASSLYRTGANVLTF; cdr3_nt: TGTGCCAGCAGTTTATACAGAACGGGGGCCAACGTCCTGACTTTC
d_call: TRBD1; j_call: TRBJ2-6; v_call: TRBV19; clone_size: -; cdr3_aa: CASTGGLGANVLTF; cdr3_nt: TGTGCCAGTACAGGGGGCCTCGGGGCCAACGTCCTGACTTTC
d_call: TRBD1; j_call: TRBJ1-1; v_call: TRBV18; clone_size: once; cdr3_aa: CASSPRQGFTEAFF; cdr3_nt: TGTGCCAGCTCACCGAGACAGGGCTTCACTGAAGCTTTCTTT
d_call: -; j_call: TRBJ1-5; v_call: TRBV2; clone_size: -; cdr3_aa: CASSENEGGQPQHF; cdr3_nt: TGTGCCAGCAGTGAAAATGAGGGCGGCCAGCCCCAGCATTTT
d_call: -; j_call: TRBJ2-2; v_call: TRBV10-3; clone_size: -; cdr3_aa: CAIQAGNTGELFF; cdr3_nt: TGTGCCATCCAGGCAGGGAACACCGGGGAGCTGTTTTTT
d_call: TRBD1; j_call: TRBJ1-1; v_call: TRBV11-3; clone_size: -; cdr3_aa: CASSLRSGTVNTEAFF; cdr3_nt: TGTGCCAGCAGCTTAAGGTCGGGGACAGTGAACACTGAAGCTTTCTTT
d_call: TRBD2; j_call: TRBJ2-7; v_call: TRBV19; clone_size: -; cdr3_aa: CASSIDPSGSSYEQYF; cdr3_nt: TGTGCCAGTAGTATAGATCCTAGCGGGAGTTCATACGAGCAGTACTTC
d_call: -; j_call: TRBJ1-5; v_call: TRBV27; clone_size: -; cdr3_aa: CASSLNQPQHF; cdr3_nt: TGTGCCAGCAGCCTAAATCAGCCCCAGCATTTT
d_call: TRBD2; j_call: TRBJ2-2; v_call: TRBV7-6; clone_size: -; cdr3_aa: CASSLAGGVTGELFF; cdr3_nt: TGTGCCAGCAGCTTGGCGGGAGGGGTCACCGGGGAGCTGTTTTTT
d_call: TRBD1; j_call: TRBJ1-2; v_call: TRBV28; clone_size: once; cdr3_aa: CASSEKLRDRGRGNGYTF; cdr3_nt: TGTGCCAGCAGTGAAAAACTCCGGGACAGGGGGCGAGGTAATGGCTACACCTTC
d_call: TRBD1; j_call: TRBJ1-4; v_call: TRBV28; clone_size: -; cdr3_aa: CASSLYTGTGEGKLFF; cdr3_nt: TGTGCCAGCAGTTTATATACCGGAACAGGGGAAGGAAAACTGTTTTTT
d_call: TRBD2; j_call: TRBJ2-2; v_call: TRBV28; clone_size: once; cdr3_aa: CASSQPGLAGVTGELFF; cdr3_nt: TGTGCCAGCTCCCAGCCGGGCCTAGCGGGAGTCACCGGGGAGCTGTTTTTT
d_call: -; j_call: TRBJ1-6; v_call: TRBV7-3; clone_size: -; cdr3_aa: CASREAGEGSPLHF; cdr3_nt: TGTGCCAGCAGGGAAGCAGGGGAGGGTTCACCCCTCCACTTT
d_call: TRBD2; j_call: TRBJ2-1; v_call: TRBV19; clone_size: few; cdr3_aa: CASSVAGTSGNNEQFF; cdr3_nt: TGTGCCAGTAGTGTTGCCGGGACTAGCGGAAACAATGAGCAGTTCTTC
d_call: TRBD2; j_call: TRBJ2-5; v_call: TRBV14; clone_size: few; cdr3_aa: CASSQDLSLSGKTQYF; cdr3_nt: TGTGCCAGCAGCCAAGATCTATCCCTAAGCGGGAAGACCCAGTACTTC